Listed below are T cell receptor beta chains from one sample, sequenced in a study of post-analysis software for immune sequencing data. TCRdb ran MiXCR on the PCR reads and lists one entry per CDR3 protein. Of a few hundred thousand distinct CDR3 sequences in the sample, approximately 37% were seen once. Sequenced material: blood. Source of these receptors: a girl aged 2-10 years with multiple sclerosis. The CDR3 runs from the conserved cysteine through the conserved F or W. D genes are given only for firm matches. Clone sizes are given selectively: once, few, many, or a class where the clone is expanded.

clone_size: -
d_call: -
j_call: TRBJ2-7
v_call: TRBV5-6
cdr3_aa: CASSFKGQRREEQYF
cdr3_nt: TGTGCCAGCAGCTTTAAGGGTCAAAGGAGGGAGGAGCAGTACTTC

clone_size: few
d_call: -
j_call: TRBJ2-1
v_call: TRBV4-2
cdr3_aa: CASSQIGTGGDYNEQFF
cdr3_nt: TGTGCCAGCAGCCAAATTGGGACTGGGGGTGACTACAATGAGCAGTTCTTC

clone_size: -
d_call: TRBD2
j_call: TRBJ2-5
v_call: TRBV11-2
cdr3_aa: CASSLDSGRREETQYF
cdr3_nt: TGTGCCAGCAGCTTAGATTCGGGCCGGCGGGAGGAGACCCAGTACTTC

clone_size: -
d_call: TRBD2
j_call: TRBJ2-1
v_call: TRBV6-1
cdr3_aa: CASRGTSGATGEQFF
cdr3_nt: TGTGCCAGCCGTGGGACTAGCGGGGCCACCGGTGAGCAGTTCTTC

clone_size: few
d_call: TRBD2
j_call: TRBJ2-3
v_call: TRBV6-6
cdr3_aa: CASSYPLAGEYTDTQYF
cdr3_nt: TGTGCCAGCAGTTACCCTTTAGCGGGGGAGTACACAGATACGCAGTATTTT

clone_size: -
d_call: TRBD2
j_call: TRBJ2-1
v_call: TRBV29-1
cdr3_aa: CSVVLAEGLFQETQFF
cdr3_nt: TGCAGCGTTGTACTAGCGGAGGGGTTATTTCAAGAGACCCAGTTCTTC

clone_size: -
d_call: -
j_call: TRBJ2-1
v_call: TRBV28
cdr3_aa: CASSPRRNNEQFF
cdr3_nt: TGTGCCAGCAGTCCTCGGCGAAACAATGAGCAGTTCTTC

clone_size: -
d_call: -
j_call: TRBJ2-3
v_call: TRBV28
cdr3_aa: CASSFLGTGTLTDTQYF
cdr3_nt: TGTGCCAGCAGTTTTTTGGGGACCGGGACCCTAACAGATACGCAGTATTTT

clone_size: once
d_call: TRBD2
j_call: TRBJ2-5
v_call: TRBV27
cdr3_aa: CASSRRTSGSWDEQYF
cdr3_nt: TGTGCCAGCAGTCGCCGGACTAGCGGGAGTTGGGATGAGCAGTACTTC

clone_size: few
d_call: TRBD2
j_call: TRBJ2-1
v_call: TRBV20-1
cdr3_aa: CSARDILAIYNEQFF
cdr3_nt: TGCAGTGCTAGAGATATACTAGCGATATACAATGAGCAGTTCTTC

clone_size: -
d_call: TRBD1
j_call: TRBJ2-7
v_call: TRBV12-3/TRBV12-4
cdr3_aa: CASSLGTGRFSYEQYF
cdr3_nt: TGTGCCAGCAGCCTCGGGACAGGGCGATTCTCCTACGAGCAGTACTTC

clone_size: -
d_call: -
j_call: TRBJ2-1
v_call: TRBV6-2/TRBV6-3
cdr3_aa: CASSAGDLLTNEQFF
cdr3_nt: TGTGCCAGCAGTGCAGGGGACCTCCTGACCAATGAGCAGTTCTTC

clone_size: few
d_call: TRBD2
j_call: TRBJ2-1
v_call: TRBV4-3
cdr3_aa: CASSQDGKAGSNEQFF
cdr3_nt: TGCGCCAGTAGCCAAGACGGGAAAGCGGGATCCAATGAGCAGTTCTTC

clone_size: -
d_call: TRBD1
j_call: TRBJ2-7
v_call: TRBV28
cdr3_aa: CASSLAGTGGREQYF
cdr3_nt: TGTGCCAGCAGTTTAGCGGGGACAGGGGGCCGCGAGCAGTACTTC

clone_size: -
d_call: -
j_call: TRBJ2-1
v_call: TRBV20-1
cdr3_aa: CSARDLLHYEQFF
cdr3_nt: TGCAGTGCTAGAGATCTCCTTCACTATGAGCAGTTCTTC

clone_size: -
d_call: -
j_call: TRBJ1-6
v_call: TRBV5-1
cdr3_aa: CASRLHNRGLNSPLHF
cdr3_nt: TGCGCCAGCCGACTCCATAACCGGGGCCTAAATTCACCCCTCCACTTT

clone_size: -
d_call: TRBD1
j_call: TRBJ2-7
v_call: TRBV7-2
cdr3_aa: CASSGGQALYEQYF
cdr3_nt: TGTGCCAGCAGCGGTGGACAGGCCCTCTACGAGCAGTACTTC

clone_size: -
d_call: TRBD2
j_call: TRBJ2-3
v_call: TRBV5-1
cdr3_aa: CASRLAEEDTQYF
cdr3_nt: TGCGCCAGCAGACTAGCGGAGGAAGATACGCAGTATTTT

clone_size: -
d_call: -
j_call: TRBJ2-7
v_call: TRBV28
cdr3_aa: CASSYPEKSNEQYF
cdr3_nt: TGTGCCAGCAGTTACCCCGAGAAGTCCAACGAGCAGTACTTC

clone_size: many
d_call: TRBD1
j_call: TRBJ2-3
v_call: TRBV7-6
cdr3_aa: CASSLDRGRTDTQYF
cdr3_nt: TGTGCCAGCAGCTTAGACAGGGGGCGCACAGATACGCAGTATTTT

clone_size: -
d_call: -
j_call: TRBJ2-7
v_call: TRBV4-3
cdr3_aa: CASSQDEGGEQYF
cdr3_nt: TGCGCCAGCAGCCAAGATGAGGGGGGTGAGCAGTACTTC

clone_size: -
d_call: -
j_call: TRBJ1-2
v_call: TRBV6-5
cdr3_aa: CASRGSRVIYGYTF
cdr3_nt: TGTGCCAGCAGGGGAAGCAGGGTAATCTATGGCTACACCTTC

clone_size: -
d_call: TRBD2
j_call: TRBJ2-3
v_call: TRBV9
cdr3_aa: CASSRTSGSTDTQYF
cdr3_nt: TGTGCCAGCAGCAGGACTAGCGGAAGCACAGATACGCAGTATTTT

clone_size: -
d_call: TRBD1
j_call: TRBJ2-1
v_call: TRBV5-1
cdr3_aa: CASSLTGASFSYNEQFF
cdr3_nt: TGCGCCAGCAGCTTAACAGGGGCCAGCTTTAGCTACAATGAGCAGTTCTTC

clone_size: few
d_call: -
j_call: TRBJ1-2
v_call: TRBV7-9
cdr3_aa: CASSLPGEGYTF
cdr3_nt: TGTGCCAGCAGCTTACCGGGGGAAGGCTACACCTTC

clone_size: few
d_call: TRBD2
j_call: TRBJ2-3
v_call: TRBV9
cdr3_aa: CASSPGLAEFTDTQYF
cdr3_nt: TGTGCCAGCAGCCCTGGTCTAGCGGAGTTCACAGATACGCAGTATTTT

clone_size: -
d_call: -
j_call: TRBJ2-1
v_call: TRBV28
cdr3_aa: CASSSSRGEQFF
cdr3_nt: TGTGCCAGCAGTTCCTCTCGCGGTGAGCAGTTCTTC

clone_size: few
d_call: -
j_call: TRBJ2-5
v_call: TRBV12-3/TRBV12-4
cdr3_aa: CASSHEETQYF
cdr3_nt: TGTGCCAGCAGTCATGAAGAGACCCAGTACTTC

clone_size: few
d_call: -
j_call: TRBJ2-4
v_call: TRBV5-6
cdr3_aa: CASSLGTPRLAKNIQYF
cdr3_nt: TGTGCCAGCAGTCTAGGGACACCACGTCTAGCCAAAAACATTCAGTACTTC

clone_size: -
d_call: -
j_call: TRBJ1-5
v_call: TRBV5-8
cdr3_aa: CASSFWDGSNQPQHF
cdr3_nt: TGTGCCAGCAGCTTTTGGGACGGCAGCAATCAGCCCCAGCATTTT

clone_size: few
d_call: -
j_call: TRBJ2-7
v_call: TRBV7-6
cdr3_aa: CASSLGNDYEQYF
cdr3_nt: TGTGCCAGCAGCCTCGGCAACGACTACGAGCAGTACTTC

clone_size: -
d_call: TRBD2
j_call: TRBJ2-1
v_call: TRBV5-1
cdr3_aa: CASSIGLAGSSYNEQFF
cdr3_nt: TGCGCCAGCAGCATTGGACTAGCGGGAAGCTCCTACAATGAGCAGTTCTTC

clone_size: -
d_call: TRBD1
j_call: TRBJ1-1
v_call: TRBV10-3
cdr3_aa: CAISERQGADTEAFF
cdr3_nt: TGTGCCATCAGTGAAAGGCAGGGGGCGGACACTGAAGCTTTCTTT

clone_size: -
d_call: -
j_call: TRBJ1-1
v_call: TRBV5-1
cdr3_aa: CASSRGQTAFF
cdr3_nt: TGCGCCAGCAGCCGAGGACAGACAGCTTTCTTT

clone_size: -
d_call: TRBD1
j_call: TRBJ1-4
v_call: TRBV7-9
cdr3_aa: CASSTGQATRLFF
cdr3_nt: TGTGCCAGCAGCACCGGACAGGCGACGAGACTGTTTTTT

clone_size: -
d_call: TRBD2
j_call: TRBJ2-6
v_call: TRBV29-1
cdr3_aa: CSAILAGKDGANVLTF
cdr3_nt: TGCAGCGCCATACTAGCGGGGAAGGATGGGGCCAACGTCCTGACTTTC

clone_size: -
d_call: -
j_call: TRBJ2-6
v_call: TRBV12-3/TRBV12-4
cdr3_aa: CASSQWASGANVLTF
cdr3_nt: TGTGCCAGCAGTCAGTGGGCCTCTGGGGCCAACGTCCTGACTTTC

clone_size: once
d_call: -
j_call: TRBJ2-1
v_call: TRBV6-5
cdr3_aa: CASSYSNLGEQFF
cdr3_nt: TGTGCCAGCAGTTATTCCAACCTTGGAGAGCAGTTCTTC

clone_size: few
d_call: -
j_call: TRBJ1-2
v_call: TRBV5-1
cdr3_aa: CASSLRESAGAVANYGYTF
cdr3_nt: TGCGCCAGCAGCTTAAGGGAGTCAGCAGGTGCTGTCGCTAACTATGGCTACACCTTC

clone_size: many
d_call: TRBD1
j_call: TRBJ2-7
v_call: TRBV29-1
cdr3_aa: CSVVQGAYEQYF
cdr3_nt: TGCAGCGTTGTGCAGGGGGCCTACGAGCAGTACTTC

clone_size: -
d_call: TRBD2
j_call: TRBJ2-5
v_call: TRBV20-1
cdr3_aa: CSAGGGGQETQYF
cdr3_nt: TGCAGTGCTGGCGGGGGAGGTCAAGAGACCCAGTACTTC

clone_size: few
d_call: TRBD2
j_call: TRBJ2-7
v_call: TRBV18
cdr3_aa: CASSTAGGIYEQYF
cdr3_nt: TGTGCCAGCTCCACAGCGGGGGGGATCTACGAGCAGTACTTC

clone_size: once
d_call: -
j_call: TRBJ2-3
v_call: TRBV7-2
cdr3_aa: CASSFYLTSTDTQYF
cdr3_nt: TGTGCCAGCAGCTTTTATTTAACAAGCACAGATACGCAGTATTTT

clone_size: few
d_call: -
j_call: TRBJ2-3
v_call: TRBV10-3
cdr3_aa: CANQGGALDTQYF
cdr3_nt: TGTGCCAACCAGGGGGGAGCGTTGGATACGCAGTATTTT

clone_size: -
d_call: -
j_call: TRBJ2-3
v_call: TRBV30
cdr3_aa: CAWREPVADTQYF
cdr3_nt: TGTGCCTGGAGAGAGCCGGTGGCAGATACGCAGTATTTT

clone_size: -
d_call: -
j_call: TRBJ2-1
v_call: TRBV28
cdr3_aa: CASSLFLGVREQFF
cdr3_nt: TGTGCCAGCAGTTTATTCCTCGGGGTGCGGGAGCAGTTCTTC

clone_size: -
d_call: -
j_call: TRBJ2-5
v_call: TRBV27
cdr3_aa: CAGSPGWIIQETQYF
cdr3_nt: TGTGCCGGCAGTCCTGGATGGATTATACAAGAGACCCAGTACTTC

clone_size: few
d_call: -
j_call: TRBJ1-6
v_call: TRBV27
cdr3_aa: CASSFSYNSPLHF
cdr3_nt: TGTGCCAGCAGTTTTTCCTATAATTCACCCCTCCACTTT

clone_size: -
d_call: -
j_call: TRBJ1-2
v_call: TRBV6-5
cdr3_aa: CASSYATADYGYTF
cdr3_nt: TGTGCCAGCAGTTACGCTACAGCTGACTATGGCTACACCTTC

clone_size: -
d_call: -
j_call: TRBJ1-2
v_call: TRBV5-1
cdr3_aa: CASRISTAANYGYTF
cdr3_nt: TGCGCCAGTAGGATATCGACAGCAGCTAACTATGGCTACACCTTC

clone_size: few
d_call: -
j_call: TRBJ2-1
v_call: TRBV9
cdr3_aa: CASSGSSYNEQFF
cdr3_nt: TGTGCCAGCAGCGGGAGCTCCTACAATGAGCAGTTCTTC

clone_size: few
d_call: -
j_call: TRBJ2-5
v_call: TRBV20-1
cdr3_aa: CSASYYGEVSLETQYF
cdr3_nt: TGCAGTGCTAGTTATTATGGGGAGGTCTCTCTAGAGACCCAGTACTTC

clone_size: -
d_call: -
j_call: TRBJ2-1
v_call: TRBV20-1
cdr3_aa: CSARALLEGSYNEQFF
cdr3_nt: TGCAGTGCTAGAGCACTATTGGAGGGGTCCTACAATGAGCAGTTCTTC

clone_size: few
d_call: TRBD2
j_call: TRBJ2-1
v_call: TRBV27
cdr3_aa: CASSWTSGGQDEQFF
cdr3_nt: TGTGCCAGCAGCTGGACTAGCGGGGGACAAGATGAGCAGTTCTTC

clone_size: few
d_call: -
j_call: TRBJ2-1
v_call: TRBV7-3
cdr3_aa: CASSAGPEQFF
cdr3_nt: TGTGCCAGCAGCGCCGGCCCCGAGCAGTTCTTC

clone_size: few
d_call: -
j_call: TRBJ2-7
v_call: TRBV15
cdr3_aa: CATSRAGPYYEQYF
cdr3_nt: TGTGCCACCAGCCGGGCGGGACCCTACTACGAGCAGTACTTC